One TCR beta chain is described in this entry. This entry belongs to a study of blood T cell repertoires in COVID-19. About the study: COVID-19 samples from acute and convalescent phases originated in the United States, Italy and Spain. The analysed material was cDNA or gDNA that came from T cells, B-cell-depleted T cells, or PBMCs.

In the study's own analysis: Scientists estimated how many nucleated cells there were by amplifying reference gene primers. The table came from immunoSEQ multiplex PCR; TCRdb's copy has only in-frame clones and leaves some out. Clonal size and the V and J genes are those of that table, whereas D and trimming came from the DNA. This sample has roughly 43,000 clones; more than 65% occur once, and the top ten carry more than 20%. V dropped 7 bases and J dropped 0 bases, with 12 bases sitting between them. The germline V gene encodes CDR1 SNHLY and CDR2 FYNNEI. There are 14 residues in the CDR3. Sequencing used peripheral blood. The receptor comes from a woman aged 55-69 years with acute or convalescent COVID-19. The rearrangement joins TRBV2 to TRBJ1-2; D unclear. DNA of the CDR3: TGTGCCAGCATACTCGGCGGAACTAACTATGGCTACACCTTC. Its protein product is CASILGGTNYGYTF.